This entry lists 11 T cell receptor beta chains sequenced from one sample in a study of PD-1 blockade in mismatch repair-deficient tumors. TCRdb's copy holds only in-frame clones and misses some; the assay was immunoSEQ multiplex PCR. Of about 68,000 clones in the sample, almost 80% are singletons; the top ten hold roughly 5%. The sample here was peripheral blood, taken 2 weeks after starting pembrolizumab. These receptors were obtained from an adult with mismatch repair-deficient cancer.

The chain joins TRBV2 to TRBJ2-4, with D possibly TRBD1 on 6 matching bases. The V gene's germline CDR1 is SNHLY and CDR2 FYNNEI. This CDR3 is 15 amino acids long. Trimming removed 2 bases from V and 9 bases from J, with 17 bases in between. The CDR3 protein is CASSEIRGRGAIQYF. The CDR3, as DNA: TGTGCCAGCAGTGAAATACGGGGCAGGGGAGCCATTCAGTACTTC.

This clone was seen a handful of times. In nucleotides, the CDR3 is TGCGCCAGCAGCCAGGGGACAGGGGCCCTATTAGAGCAGTACTTC. As protein: CASSQGTGALLEQYF. The rearrangement joins TRBV4-1 to TRBJ2-7, with TRBD1 matching over 10 bases. V gave up 3 bases and J gave up 7 bases; unmatched junction bases: 9. This CDR3 comprises 15 residues. The germline gives CDR1 MGHRA, CDR2 YSYEKL.

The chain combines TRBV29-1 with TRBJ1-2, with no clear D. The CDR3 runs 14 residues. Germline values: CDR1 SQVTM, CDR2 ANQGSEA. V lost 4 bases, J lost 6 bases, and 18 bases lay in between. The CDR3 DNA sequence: TGCAGCGTTGTCGACATACAAGCACGGAATGGCTACACCTTC. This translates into CSVVDIQARNGYTF.

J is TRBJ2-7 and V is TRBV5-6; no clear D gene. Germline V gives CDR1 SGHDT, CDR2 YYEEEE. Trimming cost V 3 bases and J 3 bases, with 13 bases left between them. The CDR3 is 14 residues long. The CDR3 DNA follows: TGTGCCAGCAGCTGGGGAAGGGCCAGCTACGAGCAGTACTTC. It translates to CASSWGRASYEQYF.

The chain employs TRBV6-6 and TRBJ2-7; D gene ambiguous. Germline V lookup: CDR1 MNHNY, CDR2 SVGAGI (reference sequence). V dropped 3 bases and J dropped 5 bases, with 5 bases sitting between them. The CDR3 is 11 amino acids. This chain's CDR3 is CASSYPDEQYF. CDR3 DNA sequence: TGTGCCAGCAGTTATCCCGACGAGCAGTACTTC.

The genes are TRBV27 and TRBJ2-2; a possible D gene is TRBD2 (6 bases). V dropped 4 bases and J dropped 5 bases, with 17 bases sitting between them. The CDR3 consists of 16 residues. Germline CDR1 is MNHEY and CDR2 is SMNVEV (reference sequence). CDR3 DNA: TGTGCCAGCAGTTCCTATGGGGCGGGGCAAACCGGGGAGCTGTTTTTT. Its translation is CASSSYGAGQTGELFF.

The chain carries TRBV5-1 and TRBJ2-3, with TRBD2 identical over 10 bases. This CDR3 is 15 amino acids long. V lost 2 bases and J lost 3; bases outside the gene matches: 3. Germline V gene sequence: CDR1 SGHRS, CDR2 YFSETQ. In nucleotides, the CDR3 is TGCGCCAGCAGCTTAGCGGGAGGGCCTACAGATACGCAGTATTTT. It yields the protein CASSLAGGPTDTQYF.

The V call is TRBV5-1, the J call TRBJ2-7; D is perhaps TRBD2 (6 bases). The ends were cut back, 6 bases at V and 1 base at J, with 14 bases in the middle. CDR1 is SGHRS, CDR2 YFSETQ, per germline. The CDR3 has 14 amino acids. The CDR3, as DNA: TGCGCCAGCACCCTAGACGGGAGTTCCTACGAGCAGTACTTC. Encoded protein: CASTLDGSSYEQYF.

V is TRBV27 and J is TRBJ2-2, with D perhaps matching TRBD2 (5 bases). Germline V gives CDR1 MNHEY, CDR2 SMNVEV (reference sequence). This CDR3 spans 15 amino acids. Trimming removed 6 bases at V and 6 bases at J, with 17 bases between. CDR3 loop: CASSFGLPVSGELFF. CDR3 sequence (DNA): TGTGCCAGCAGCTTCGGACTCCCAGTCTCCGGGGAGCTGTTTTTT.

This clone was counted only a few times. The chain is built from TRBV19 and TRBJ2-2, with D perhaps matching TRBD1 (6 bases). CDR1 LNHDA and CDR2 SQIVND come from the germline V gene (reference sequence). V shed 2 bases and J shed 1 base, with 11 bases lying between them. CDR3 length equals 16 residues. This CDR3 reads CASSIKKGQNTGELFF. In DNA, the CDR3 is TGTGCCAGTAGTATAAAGAAGGGACAGAACACCGGGGAGCTGTTTTTT.

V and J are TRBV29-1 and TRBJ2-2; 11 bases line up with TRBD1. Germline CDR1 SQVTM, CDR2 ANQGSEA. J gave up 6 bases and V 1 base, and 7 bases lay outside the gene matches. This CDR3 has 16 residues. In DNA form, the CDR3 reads TGCAGCGTTGAAGGAGTGGACAGGGGGCGATCCGGGGAGCTGTTTTTT. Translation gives CSVEGVDRGRSGELFF.